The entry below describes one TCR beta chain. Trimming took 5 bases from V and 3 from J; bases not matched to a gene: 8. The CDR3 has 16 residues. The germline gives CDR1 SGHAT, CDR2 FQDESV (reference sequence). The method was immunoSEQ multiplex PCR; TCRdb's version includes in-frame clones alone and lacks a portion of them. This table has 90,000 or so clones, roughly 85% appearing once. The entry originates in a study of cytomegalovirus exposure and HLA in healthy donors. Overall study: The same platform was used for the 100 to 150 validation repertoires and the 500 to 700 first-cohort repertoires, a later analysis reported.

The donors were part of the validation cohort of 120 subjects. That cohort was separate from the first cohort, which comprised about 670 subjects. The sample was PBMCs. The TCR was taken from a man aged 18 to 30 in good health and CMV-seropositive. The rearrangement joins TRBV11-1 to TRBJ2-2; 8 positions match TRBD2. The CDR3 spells CASSQGSAGDTGELFF. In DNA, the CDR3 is TGTGCCAGCAGCCAGGGGTCAGCGGGGGACACCGGGGAGCTGTTTTTT.